This T cell receptor (beta chain) was documented in a study of T cells expressing NK-cell markers. At the level of the study: Researchers got TCR beta repertoires out of sorted CD3+CD56+NKG2C+, CD3+CD56+NKG2C- and CD3+CD56-NKG2C+ T cells. Sequencing covered eight donors, seven HCMV-seropositive and one seronegative.

A remark on this clonotype: What it binds is unknown.

Researchers built TCR beta cDNA using 5'RACE template switching with UMIs. TCRdb reprocessed the 5' RACE reads, keeping one entry per CDR3 protein, no DNA. The sample includes some 150,000 distinct CDR3 sequences. The CDR3 extends over 15 amino acids. CDR1 SGHNT and CDR2 YENEEA come from the germline V gene. Notes on the study in general: Dominant NKG2C+ clonotypes were found to form about 1.0-7.0% of CD8+ T cells in about six donors.

The sample consisted of blood T cells: a sorted CD56 or NKG2C T cell subset, CD4+ or CD8+ T cells, or bulk PBMC T cells (not recorded which). This sequence was found in a woman between 45 and 60 years old in good health. The rearrangement joins TRBV11-3 to TRBJ2-1; TCRdb designates TRBD2, a call that cannot be tested without DNA. The CDR3 sequence is CASSPRLAGINEQFF.